This T cell receptor beta chain was identified during a study of blood T cells in healthy people across ages. The germline gives CDR1 MGHRA, CDR2 YSYEKL. This CDR3 spans 14 amino acids. The V segment lost 6 bases and the J segment 9 bases; nucleotides outside the gene matches: 7. This clonotype was observed a handful of times. What it binds is unknown. A second about 7 to 12 cycle PCR used barcoded and J-beta primers. In TCRdb, the 5' RACE reads were re-called with MiXCR into one record per CDR3 protein. Here the sample spans more than 1,400,000 distinct CDR3 sequences, roughly 40% being singletons. Points from the study as a whole: Because donor CMV status was unknown, expanded clonotype changes were possibly confounded. Long-lived donors had more naive CD4+ cells and higher diversity than aged donors. Strong correlation existed between TCR beta diversity and naive T cell percentage.

The TCR comes from a woman between 18 and 29 years old in good health. Input material: blood. J is TRBJ2-1 and V is TRBV4-1, with 11 bases lining up with TRBD2. The CDR3, as DNA: TGCGCCAGCAGGCGACTAGCGGGAAGCGCTGAGCAGTTCTTC. As protein: CASRRLAGSAEQFF.